Presented here are 16 T cell receptor beta chains from one specimen sequenced in a study of control samples from healthy donors and cancer patients. The table came from immunoSEQ multiplex PCR; TCRdb's copy has only in-frame clones and leaves some out. Counted here are roughly 370,000 clones, around 90% occurring once; the ten biggest clones make up around 6.4%. Specimen: PBMCs. The receptors come from a middle-aged man with head and neck cancer.

This chain links TRBV7-9 with TRBJ2-1, with a possible D match to TRBD2 (5 bases). This CDR3 contains 14 residues. Germline CDR1 SEHNR, CDR2 FQNEAQ (reference sequence). The V and J ends lost 10 bases and 2 bases respectively, with 15 bases between them. Here the CDR3 reads CATPSGKAYNEQFF. As DNA, the CDR3 is TGTGCCACCCCCTCCGGGAAAGCCTACAATGAGCAGTTCTTC.

The chain recombines TRBV5-6 with TRBJ2-2; a possible D gene is TRBD1 (5 bases). Germline CDR1 and CDR2: SGHDT and YYEEEE. Trimming left V 0 bases short and J 6 bases short, with 6 bases between. The CDR3 runs 13 residues. In DNA, the CDR3 is TGTGCCAGCAGCTTGGGGGGCCCCGGGGAGCTGTTTTTT. This gives the protein CASSLGGPGELFF.

A remark on this clone: Other DNA sequences in this sample translate to the same CDR3. The chain recombines TRBV7-9 with TRBJ1-6; tentatively, D is TRBD1 (6 bases). Germline CDR1 SEHNR, CDR2 FQNEAQ (reference sequence). The length of the CDR3 is 16 residues. Trimming took 6 bases from V and 6 from J, leaving 18 bases between them. The CDR3 sequence: CASRGEGGRPNSPLHF. CDR3 bases: TGTGCCAGCAGAGGAGAGGGGGGACGCCCTAATTCACCCCTCCACTTT.

DNA for the CDR3: TGTGCCAGCATCGAAAGGGGGTCACGGGAGCAGTTCTTC. Protein product: CASIERGSREQFF. The chain couples TRBV11-2 to TRBJ2-1; perhaps TRBD1 as D (6 bases). Germline V gene lookup returns CDR1 SGHAT and CDR2 FQNNGV. This CDR3 has 13 amino acids. The V and J ends lost 7 bases and 10 bases respectively, with 17 bases between them. The entire variable domain, with the rest obtained from reference TRBV11-2 and TRBJ2-1, is as follows: EAGVAQSPRYKIIEKRQSVAFWCNPISGHATLYWYQQILGQGPKLLIQFQNNGVVDDSQLPKDRFSAERLKGVDSTLKIQPAKLEDSAVYLCASIERGSREQFFGPGTRLTVL.

The J gene is TRBJ2-5, the V gene TRBV7-2; TRBD2 aligns across 14 bases. The V segment lost 3 bases and the J segment 0 bases; nucleotides outside the gene matches: 9. CDR3 length: 19 residues. Germline CDR1 and CDR2: SGHTA and FQGNSA. The CDR3: CASSFDRMGLAGDQETQYF. The CDR3 nucleotides read TGTGCCAGCAGCTTCGACAGGATGGGACTAGCGGGGGACCAAGAGACCCAGTACTTC.

The V gene is TRBV6-1, the J gene TRBJ2-3; 7 bases are a match to TRBD1. Germline CDR1 is MNHNS and CDR2 is SASEGT. The CDR3 totals 17 residues. V was pared by 3 bases and J by 1 base, with 10 bases of the junction left unmatched. The CDR3 protein is CASSDLRPGGGTDTQYF. Written as DNA, the CDR3 is TGTGCCAGCAGTGATCTTCGCCCAGGGGGAGGCACAGATACGCAGTATTTT.

This chain joins TRBV2 and TRBJ2-5; D gene uncertain. Germline values: CDR1 SNHLY, CDR2 FYNNEI. V was pared by 8 bases and J by 1 base, with 5 bases between. This CDR3 is 11 amino acids long. The chain's CDR3 is CASGIQETQYF. DNA for the CDR3: TGTGCCAGCGGGATCCAAGAGACCCAGTACTTC.

This chain uses TRBV5-1 with TRBJ1-1; D is undetermined. Deletions cut 0 bases from V and 1 base from J, with 7 bases between. The CDR3 covers 14 residues. CDR1 is SGHRS and CDR2 is YFSETQ in the germline V gene. Here the CDR3 reads CASSLVTSNTEAFF. The CDR3 DNA sequence: TGCGCCAGCAGCTTGGTCACCTCGAACACTGAAGCTTTCTTT.

The V and J genes are TRBV5-1 and TRBJ1-6; D is undetermined. Germline values: CDR1 SGHRS, CDR2 YFSETQ. V was cut by 0 bases and J by 6 bases, with 13 bases left in between. The CDR3 consists of 16 residues. CDR3 coding DNA: TGCGCCAGCAGCTTGGATCTGGGCTCAGCTAATTCACCCCTCCACTTT. The encoded protein is CASSLDLGSANSPLHF.

The V gene is TRBV30, the J gene TRBJ1-5, with D uncertain. The germline V and J ends were trimmed by 1 base and 7 bases, with 11 bases remaining between them. The CDR3 has 13 residues. From germline, CDR1 is GTSNPN and CDR2 SVGIG (reference sequence). The CDR3: CAWSAQRQQPQHF. CDR3 DNA sequence: TGTGCCTGGAGTGCTCAGCGACAACAGCCCCAGCATTTT. Full variable domain (remainder filled in from reference TRBV30 and TRBJ1-5): SQTIHQWPATLVQPVGSPLSLECTVEGTSNPNLYWYRQAAGRGLQLLFYSVGIGQISSEVPQNLSASRPQDRQFILSSKKLLLSDSGFYLCAWSAQRQQPQHFGDGTRLSIL.

This rearrangement joins TRBV19 to TRBJ1-2; D gene ambiguous. Trimming cost V 5 bases and J 4 bases, with 2 bases left between them. The CDR3 runs 10 residues. Germline V CDR1 and CDR2: LNHDA, SQIVND (reference sequence). CDR3 sequence (DNA): TGTGCCAGTAGTGGCTATGGCTACACCTTC. This encodes CASSGYGYTF.

This clone was recorded once. The chain carries TRBV4-3 and TRBJ2-7; TRBD2 is a possible D gene (6 bases). Germline V gives CDR1 LGHNA, CDR2 YSLEER. The V end was cut by 4 bases, the J end by 5 bases, with 12 bases between. CDR3 length: 13 residues. CDR3 loop: CASSPPGGNEQYF. CDR3 nucleotide sequence: TGCGCCAGCAGCCCTCCTGGAGGGAACGAGCAGTACTTC.

Worth noting for this clone: This same CDR3 is encoded by further DNA sequences in the sample. The J gene is TRBJ2-1, the V gene TRBV11-2; D gene uncertain. The V end lost 0 bases, the J end lost 0 bases, and 6 bases lay between the germline ends. The CDR3 has 15 residues. Looked up from germline, CDR1 is SGHAT and CDR2 is FQNNGV. CDR3 region: CASSLDRSSYNEQFF. The CDR3 region has the DNA TGTGCCAGCAGCTTAGATCGAAGCTCCTACAATGAGCAGTTCTTC. Filled out from reference TRBV11-2 and TRBJ2-1, the complete variable domain reads EAGVAQSPRYKIIEKRQSVAFWCNPISGHATLYWYQQILGQGPKLLIQFQNNGVVDDSQLPKDRFSAERLKGVDSTLKIQPAKLEDSAVYLCASSLDRSSYNEQFFGPGTRLTVL.

The rearrangement joins TRBV5-4 to TRBJ2-7; D gene ambiguous. The germline V and J ends were trimmed by 1 base and 7 bases, with 18 bases remaining between them. Germline CDR1 SGHNT, CDR2 YYREEE (reference sequence). CDR3 length: 15 amino acids. The CDR3 bases are TGTGCCAGCAGCTTGCTTGGTATCGGATCTAGGGAGCAGTACTTC. Its translation: CASSLLGIGSREQYF.

The genes are TRBV5-1 and TRBJ2-3; maybe TRBD2 (6 bases). Germline V gene data show CDR1 as SGHRS and CDR2 as YFSETQ. There are 15 residues in the CDR3. V was pared by 7 bases and J by 0 bases, with 15 bases between. The CDR3 bases are TGCGCCAGCGGGGGGAGCGGAGCTAGCACAGATACGCAGTATTTT. It specifies CASGGSGASTDTQYF. The full variable domain, rest sourced from reference TRBV5-1 and TRBJ2-3, is KAGVTQTPRYLIKTRGQQVTLSCSPISGHRSVSWYQQTPGQGLQFLFEYFSETQRNKGNFPGRFSGRQFSNSRSEMNVSTLELGDSALYLCASGGSGASTDTQYFGPGTRLTVL.

The chain employs TRBV4-1 and TRBJ1-2; D gene unclear. The V and J ends lost 0 bases and 2 bases respectively, with 10 bases between them. CDR1 is MGHRA, CDR2 YSYEKL, per germline. This CDR3 contains 15 residues. CDR3 sequence: CASSQDKGKNYGYTF. CDR3 bases: TGCGCCAGCAGCCAAGATAAGGGAAAGAACTATGGCTACACCTTC.